What follows is one T cell receptor beta chain and its context. Other DNA sequences in the sample encode the same CDR3. Assay used: immunoSEQ multiplex PCR; TCRdb lists only in-frame clones, some missing. The sample records around 20,000 clones, 80% to 95% being singletons. This entry belongs to a study of graft-versus-host responses after intestinal transplantation. Germline V gives CDR1 MDHEN, CDR2 SYDVKM. With 0 bases clipped from V and 2 bases from J, the junction kept 3 bases outside the gene matches. The CDR3 runs 15 residues. The gene calls are TRBV28 and TRBJ2-5; 7 nucleotides align to TRBD2. This clonotype was sampled from a human patient who received an intestinal transplant, so some T cells may come from the graft donor. Sample: PBMCs, taken 350 to 400 days after transplant. CDR3 sequence: CASSLWASGQETQYF. DNA of the CDR3: TGTGCCAGCAGTTTATGGGCTAGCGGTCAAGAGACCCAGTACTTC.